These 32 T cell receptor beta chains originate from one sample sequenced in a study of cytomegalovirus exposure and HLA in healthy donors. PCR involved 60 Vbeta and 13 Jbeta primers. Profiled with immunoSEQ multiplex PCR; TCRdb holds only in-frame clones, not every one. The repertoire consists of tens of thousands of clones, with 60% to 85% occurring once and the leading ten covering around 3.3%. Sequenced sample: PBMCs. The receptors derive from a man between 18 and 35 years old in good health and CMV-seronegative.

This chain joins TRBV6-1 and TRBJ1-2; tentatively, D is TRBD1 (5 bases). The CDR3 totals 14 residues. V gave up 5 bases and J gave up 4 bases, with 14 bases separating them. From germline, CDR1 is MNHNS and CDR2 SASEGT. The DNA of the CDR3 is TGTGCCAGCAGTTCGGCGGGGGGGTTCTATGGCTACACCTTC. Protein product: CASSSAGGFYGYTF.

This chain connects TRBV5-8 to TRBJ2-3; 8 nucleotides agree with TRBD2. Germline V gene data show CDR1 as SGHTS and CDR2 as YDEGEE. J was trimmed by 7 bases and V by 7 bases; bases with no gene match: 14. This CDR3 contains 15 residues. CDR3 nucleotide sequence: TGTGCCAGCTCATTCGGGGGGGGGCCCCTTAATACGCAGTATTTT. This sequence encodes CASSFGGGPLNTQYF.

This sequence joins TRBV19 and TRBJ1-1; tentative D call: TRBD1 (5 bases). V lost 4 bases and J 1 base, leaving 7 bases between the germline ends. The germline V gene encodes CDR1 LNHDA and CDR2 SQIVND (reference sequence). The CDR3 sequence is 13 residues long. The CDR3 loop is CASSRTQNTEAFF. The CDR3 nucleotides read TGTGCCAGTAGTAGGACACAGAACACTGAAGCTTTCTTT.

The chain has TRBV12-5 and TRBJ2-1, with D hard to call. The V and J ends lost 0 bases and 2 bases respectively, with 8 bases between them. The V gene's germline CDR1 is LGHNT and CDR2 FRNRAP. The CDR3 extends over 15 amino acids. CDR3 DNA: TGTGCTAGTGGTTTGGTACCGGTTGCCTACAATGAGCAGTTCTTC. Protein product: CASGLVPVAYNEQFF.

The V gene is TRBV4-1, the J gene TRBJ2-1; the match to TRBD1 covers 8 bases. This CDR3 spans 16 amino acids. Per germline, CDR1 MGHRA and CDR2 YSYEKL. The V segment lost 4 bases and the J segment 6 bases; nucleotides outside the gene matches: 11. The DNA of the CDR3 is TGCGCCAGCAGCCCAACGACACCGGACAGGGTCAATGAGCAGTTCTTC. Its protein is CASSPTTPDRVNEQFF.

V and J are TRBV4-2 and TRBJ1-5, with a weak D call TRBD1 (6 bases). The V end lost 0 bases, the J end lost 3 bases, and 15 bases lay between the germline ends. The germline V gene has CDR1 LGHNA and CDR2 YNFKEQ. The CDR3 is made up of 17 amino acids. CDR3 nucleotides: TGTGCCAGCAGCCAAGATGTGGGGGCGCCGAACAATCAGCCCCAGCATTTT. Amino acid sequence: CASSQDVGAPNNQPQHF.

The CDR3 here is CASSTTSGGSNEQFF. For the CDR3, the DNA is TGTGCCAGCAGCACTACTAGCGGGGGGTCCAATGAGCAGTTCTTC. This chain links TRBV9 with TRBJ2-1; TRBD2 matches at 12 bases. Per germline, CDR1 SGDLS and CDR2 YYNGEE. The CDR3 is 15 residues long. The V and J ends lost 4 bases and 6 bases, in that order; junction bases with no gene match: 5.

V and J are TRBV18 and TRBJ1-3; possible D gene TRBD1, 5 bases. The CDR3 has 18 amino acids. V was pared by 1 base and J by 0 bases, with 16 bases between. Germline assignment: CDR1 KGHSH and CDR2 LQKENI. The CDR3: CASSPLVAGGTSGNTIYF. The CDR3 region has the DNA TGTGCCAGCTCACCACTGGTAGCTGGGGGGACCTCTGGAAACACCATATATTTT.

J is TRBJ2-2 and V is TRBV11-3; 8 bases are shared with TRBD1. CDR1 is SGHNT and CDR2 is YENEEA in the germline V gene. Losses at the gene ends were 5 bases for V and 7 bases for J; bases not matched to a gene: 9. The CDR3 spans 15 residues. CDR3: CASSVTGVSGGELFF. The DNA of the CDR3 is TGTGCCAGCAGCGTGACAGGGGTTTCTGGCGGGGAGCTGTTTTTT.

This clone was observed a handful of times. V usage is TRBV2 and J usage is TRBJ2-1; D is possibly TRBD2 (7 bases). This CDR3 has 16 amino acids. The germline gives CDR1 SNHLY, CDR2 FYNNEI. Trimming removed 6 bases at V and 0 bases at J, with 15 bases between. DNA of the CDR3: TGTGCCAGCAGCGTGCTAGCGGACAGCTCCTACAATGAGCAGTTCTTC. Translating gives CASSVLADSSYNEQFF.

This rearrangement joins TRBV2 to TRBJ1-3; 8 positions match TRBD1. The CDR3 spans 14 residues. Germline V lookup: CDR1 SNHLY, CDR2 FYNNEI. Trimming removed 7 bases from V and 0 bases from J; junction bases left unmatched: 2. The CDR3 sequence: CASTGQASGNTIYF. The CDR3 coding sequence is TGTGCCAGCACGGGACAGGCCTCTGGAAACACCATATATTTT.

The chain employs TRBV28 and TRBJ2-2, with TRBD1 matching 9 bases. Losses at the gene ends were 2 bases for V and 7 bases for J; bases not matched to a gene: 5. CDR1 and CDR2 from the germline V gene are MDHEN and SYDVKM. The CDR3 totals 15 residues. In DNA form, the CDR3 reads TGTGCCAGCAGTTTAGGGGACAGGGAAGACGGGGAGCTGTTTTTT. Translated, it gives CASSLGDREDGELFF.

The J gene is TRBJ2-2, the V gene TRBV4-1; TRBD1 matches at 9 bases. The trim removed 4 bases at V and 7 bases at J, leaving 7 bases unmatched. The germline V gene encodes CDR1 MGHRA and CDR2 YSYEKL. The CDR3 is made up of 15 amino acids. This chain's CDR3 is CASSLPGQGGGELFF. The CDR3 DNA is TGCGCCAGCAGCCTGCCGGGACAGGGAGGCGGGGAGCTGTTTTTT.

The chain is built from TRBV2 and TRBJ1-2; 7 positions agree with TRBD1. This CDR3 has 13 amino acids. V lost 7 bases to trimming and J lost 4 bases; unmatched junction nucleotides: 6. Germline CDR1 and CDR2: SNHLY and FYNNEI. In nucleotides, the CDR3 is TGTGCCAGCACCGCCCCAGGGGGCTATGGCTACACCTTC. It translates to CASTAPGGYGYTF.

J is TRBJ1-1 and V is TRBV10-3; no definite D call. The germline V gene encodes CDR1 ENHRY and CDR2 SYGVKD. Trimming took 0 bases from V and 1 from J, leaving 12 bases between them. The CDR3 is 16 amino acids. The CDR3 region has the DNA TGTGCCATCAGTGAGTCGAGAGCGCAGAAGAACACTGAAGCTTTCTTT. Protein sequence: CAISESRAQKNTEAFF.

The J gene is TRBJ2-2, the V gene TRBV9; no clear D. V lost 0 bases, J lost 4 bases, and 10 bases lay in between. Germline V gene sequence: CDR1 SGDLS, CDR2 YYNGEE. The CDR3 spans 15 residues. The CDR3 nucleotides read TGTGCCAGCAGCGTAGGGGCAGGCTTCACCGGGGAGCTGTTTTTT. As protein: CASSVGAGFTGELFF.

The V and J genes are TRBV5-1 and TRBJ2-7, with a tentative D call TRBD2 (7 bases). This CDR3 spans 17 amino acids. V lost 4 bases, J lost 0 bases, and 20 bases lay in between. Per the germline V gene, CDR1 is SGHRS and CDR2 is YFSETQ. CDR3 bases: TGCGCCAGCAGCCCGCTTTGGGAGGGGGAAGCCTCCTACGAGCAGTACTTC. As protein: CASSPLWEGEASYEQYF.

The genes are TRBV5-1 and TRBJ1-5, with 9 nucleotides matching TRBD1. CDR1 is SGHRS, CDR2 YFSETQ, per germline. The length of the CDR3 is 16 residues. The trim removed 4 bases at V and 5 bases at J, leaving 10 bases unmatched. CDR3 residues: CASSTGQGPSDQPQHF. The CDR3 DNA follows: TGCGCCAGCAGCACGGGACAGGGCCCGTCAGATCAGCCCCAGCATTTT.

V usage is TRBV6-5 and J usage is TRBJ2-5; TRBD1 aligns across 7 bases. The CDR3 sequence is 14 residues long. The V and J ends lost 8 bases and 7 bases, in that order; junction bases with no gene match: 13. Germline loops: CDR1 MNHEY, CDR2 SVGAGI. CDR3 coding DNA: TGTGCCAGCGATTTTCCGGGACAGATGGCGACCCAGTACTTC. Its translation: CASDFPGQMATQYF.

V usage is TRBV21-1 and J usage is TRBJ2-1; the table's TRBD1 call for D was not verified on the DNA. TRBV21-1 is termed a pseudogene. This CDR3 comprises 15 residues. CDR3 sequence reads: CASSKGQGAYNEQFF. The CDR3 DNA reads TGTGCCAGCAGCAAAGGGCAGGGGGCGTACAATGAGCAGTTCTTC.

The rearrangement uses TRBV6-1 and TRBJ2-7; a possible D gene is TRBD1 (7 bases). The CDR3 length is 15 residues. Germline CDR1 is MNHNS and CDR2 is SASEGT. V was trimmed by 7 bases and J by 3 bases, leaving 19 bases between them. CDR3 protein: CASTLSAGGYYEQYF. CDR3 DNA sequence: TGTGCCAGCACCCTTTCGGCAGGGGGGTACTACGAGCAGTACTTC.

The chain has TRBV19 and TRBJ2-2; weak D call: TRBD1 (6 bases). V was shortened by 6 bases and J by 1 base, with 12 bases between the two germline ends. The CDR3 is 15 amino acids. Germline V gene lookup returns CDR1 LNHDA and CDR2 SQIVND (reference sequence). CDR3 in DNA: TGTGCCAGTAGACAGGGCCATCAGAACACCGGGGAGCTGTTTTTT. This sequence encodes CASRQGHQNTGELFF.

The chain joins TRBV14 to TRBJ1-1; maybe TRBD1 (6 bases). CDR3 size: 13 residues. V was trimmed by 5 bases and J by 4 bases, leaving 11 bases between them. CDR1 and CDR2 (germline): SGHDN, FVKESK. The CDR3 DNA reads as TGTGCCAGCAGCAATACAGGGTCCACTGAAGCTTTCTTT. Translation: CASSNTGSTEAFF.

The CDR3 sequence is CASSSGSLDTGELFF. Here the CDR3 DNA reads TGTGCCAGCAGTTCAGGCTCCTTGGACACCGGGGAGCTGTTTTTT. This sequence joins TRBV6-6 and TRBJ2-2, with no clear D. Germline assignment: CDR1 MNHNY and CDR2 SVGAGI (reference sequence). This CDR3 has 15 residues. Trimming shortened V by 4 bases and J by 3 bases, and 12 bases separated the two germline ends.

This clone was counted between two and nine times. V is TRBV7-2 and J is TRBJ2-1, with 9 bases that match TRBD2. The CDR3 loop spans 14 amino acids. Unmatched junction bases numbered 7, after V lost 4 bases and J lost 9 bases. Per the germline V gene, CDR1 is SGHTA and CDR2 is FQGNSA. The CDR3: CASSSRERGAEQFF. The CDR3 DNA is TGTGCCAGCAGCTCCCGTGAGCGGGGGGCTGAGCAGTTCTTC. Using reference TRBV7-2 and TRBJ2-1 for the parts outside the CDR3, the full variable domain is GAGVSQSPSNKVTEKGKDVELRCDPISGHTALYWYRQSLGQGLEFLIYFQGNSAPDKSGLPSDRFSAERTGGSVSTLTIQRTQQEDSAVYLCASSSRERGAEQFFGPGTRLTVL.

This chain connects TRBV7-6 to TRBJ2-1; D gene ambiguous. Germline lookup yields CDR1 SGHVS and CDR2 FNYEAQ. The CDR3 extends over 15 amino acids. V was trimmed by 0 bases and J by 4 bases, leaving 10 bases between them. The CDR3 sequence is CASSLALSQYNEQFF. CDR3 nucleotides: TGTGCCAGCAGCTTAGCGCTGTCTCAGTACAATGAGCAGTTCTTC.

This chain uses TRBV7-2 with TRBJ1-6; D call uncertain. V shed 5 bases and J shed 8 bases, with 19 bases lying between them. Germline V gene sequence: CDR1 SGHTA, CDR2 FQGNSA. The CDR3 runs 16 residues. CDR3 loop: CASSPREGRSYSPLHF. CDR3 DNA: TGTGCCAGCAGCCCTCGAGAGGGAAGGAGTTATTCACCCCTCCACTTT.

CDR3 sequence (DNA): TGTGCCAGCAGCTTAATTTGGTCTTCGGGCACTGAAGCTTTCTTT. It specifies CASSLIWSSGTEAFF. The chain uses TRBV11-2 and TRBJ1-1; D remains unclear. The V end lost 2 bases, the J end lost 4 bases, and 14 bases lay between the germline ends. Per germline, CDR1 SGHAT and CDR2 FQNNGV. This CDR3 region has 15 residues. The full variable domain, its missing parts supplied by reference TRBV11-2 and TRBJ1-1, is EAGVAQSPRYKIIEKRQSVAFWCNPISGHATLYWYQQILGQGPKLLIQFQNNGVVDDSQLPKDRFSAERLKGVDSTLKIQPAKLEDSAVYLCASSLIWSSGTEAFFGQGTRLTVV.

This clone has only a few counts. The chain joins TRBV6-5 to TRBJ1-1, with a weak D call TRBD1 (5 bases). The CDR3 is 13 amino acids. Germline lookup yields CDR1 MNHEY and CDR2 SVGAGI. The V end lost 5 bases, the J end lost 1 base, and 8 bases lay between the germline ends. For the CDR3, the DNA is TGTGCCAGCAGTACAACAGGGAACACTGAAGCTTTCTTT. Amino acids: CASSTTGNTEAFF.

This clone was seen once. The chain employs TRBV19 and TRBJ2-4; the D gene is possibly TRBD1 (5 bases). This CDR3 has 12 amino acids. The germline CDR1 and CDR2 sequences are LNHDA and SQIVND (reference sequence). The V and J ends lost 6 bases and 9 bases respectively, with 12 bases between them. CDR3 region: CASRGQGGIQYF. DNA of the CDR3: TGTGCCAGTAGAGGCCAGGGTGGCATTCAGTACTTC.

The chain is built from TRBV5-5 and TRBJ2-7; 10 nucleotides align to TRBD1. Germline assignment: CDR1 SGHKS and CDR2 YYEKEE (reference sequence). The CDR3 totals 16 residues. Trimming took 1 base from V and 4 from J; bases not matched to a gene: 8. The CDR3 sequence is CASSLIAGQGVYEQYF. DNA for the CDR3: TGTGCCAGCAGCTTGATCGCCGGACAGGGGGTGTACGAGCAGTACTTC.

The CDR3 here is CASRLVTHTGELFF. Here the CDR3 DNA reads TGTGCCAGCAGACTAGTCACCCACACCGGGGAGCTGTTTTTT. The chain carries TRBV7-7 and TRBJ2-2; maybe TRBD2 (5 bases). Germline CDR1 is SSHAT and CDR2 is FNYEAQ (reference sequence). The ends were cut back, 6 bases at V and 3 bases at J, with 11 bases in the middle. This CDR3 comprises 14 residues.